The entry that follows covers one T cell receptor (beta chain) sequence. Germline V gene sequence: CDR1 SGHAT, CDR2 FQNNGV. The ends lost 8 bases at V and 2 bases at J; junction bases unmatched: 6. The CDR3 runs 14 residues. These data come from a study of T cells in Graves' hyperthyroidism and ophthalmopathy. The authors obtained PBMCs from roughly 10 ml of fresh peripheral blood. Amplified regions were TCR beta CDR3 sequences from RNA transcripts. First-round RT-PCR targeting the TCR CDR3 was performed with the HTBI primer set. TCRdb re-derived calls from the multiplex PCR reads in MiXCR, one entry per CDR3 protein. The table lists roughly 500,000 distinct CDR3 sequences, around 16% of them singletons, with about 31% in the top ten.

V gene TRBV11-2 combines with J gene TRBJ2-5, with 9 bases identical to TRBD1. This TCR came from a woman in her twenties or thirties with Graves' ophthalmopathy. Source material: blood. CDR3 in amino acids: CASGSDRGQETQYF. The CDR3 DNA sequence: TGTGCCAGCGGGTCGGACAGGGGACAAGAGACCCAGTACTTC.